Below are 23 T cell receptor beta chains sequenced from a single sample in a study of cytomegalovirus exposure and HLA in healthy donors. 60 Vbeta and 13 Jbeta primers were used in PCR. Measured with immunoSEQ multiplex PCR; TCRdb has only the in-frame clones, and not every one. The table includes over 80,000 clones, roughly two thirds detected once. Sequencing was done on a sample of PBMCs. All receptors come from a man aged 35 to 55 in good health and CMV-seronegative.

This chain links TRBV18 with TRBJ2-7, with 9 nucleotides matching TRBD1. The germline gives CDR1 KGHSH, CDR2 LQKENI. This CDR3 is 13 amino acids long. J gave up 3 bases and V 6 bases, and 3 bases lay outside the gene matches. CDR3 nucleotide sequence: TGTGCCAGCTCCCAGACAGGGGGCTACGAGCAGTACTTC. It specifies CASSQTGGYEQYF.

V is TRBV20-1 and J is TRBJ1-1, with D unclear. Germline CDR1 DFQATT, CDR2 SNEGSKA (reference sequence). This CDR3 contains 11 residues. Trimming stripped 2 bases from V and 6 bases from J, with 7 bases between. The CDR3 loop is CSARTASEAFF. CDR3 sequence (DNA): TGCAGTGCTAGAACAGCTTCTGAAGCTTTCTTT.

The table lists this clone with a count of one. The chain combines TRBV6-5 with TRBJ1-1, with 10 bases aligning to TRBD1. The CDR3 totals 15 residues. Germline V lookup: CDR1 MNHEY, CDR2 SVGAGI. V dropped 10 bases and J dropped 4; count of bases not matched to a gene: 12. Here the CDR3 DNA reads TGTGCCACTATACCGGGACAGGGGTGGATCACTGAAGCTTTCTTT. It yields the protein CATIPGQGWITEAFF.

The CDR3 bases are TGTGCCAGCAGCCCGGTGGTGGTACGGGAGACCCAGTACTTC. Protein sequence: CASSPVVVRETQYF. The genes are TRBV6-1 and TRBJ2-5; no clear D gene. V lost 6 bases and J lost 5, with 16 bases in between. The CDR3 covers 14 residues. Germline CDR1 is MNHNS and CDR2 is SASEGT.

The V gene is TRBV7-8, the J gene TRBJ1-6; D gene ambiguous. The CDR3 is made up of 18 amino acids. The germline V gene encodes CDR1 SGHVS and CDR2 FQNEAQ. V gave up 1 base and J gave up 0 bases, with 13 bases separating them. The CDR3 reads CASSLGGLGSSYNSPLHF. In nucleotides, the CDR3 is TGTGCCAGCAGCTTAGGAGGATTGGGGAGCTCCTATAATTCACCCCTCCACTTT.

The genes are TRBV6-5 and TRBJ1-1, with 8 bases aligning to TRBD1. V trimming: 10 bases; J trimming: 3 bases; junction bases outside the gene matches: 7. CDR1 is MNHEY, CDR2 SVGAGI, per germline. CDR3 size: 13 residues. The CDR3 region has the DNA TGTGCCATCCGACGGACAGGGTACACTGAAGCTTTCTTT. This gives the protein CAIRRTGYTEAFF.

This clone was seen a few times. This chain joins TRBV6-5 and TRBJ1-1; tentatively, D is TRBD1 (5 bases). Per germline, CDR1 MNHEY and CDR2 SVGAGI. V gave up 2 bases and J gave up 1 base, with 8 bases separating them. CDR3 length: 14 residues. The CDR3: CASSYQGTNTEAFF. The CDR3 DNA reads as TGTGCCAGCAGTTACCAGGGAACGAACACTGAAGCTTTCTTT.

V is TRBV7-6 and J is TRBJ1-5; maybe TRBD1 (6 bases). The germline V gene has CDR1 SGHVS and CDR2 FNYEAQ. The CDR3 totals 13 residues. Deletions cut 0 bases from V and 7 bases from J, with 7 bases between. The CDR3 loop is CASSLAGHQPQHF. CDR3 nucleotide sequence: TGTGCCAGCAGCTTAGCGGGACACCAGCCCCAGCATTTT.

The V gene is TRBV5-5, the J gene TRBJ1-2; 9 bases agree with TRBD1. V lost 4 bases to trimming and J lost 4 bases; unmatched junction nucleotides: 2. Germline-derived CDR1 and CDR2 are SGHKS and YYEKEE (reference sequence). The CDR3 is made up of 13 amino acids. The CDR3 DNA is TGTGCCAGCAGCCGGGACAGGGTCTATGGCTACACCTTC. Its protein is CASSRDRVYGYTF.

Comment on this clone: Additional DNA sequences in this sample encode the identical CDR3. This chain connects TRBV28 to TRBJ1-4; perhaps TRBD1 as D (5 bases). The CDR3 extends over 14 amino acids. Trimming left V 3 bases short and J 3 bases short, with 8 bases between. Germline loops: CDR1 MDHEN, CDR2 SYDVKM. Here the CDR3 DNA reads TGTGCCAGCAGTTTCCGGGGGTCTAATGAAAAACTGTTTTTT. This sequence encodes CASSFRGSNEKLFF.

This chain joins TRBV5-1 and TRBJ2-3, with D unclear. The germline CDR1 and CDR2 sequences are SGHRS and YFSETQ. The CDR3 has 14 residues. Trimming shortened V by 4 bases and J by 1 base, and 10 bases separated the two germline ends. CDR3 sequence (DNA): TGCGCCAGCAGCACGACTCGGGGCACAGATACGCAGTATTTT. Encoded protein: CASSTTRGTDTQYF. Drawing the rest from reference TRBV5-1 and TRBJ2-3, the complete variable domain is KAGVTQTPRYLIKTRGQQVTLSCSPISGHRSVSWYQQTPGQGLQFLFEYFSETQRNKGNFPGRFSGRQFSNSRSEMNVSTLELGDSALYLCASSTTRGTDTQYFGPGTRLTVL.

CDR3 in amino acids: CASSLAFSGNTIYF. CDR3 DNA sequence: TGCGCCAGCAGCTTGGCCTTCTCTGGAAACACCATATATTTT. This chain uses TRBV5-1 with TRBJ1-3, with D unresolved. V shed 0 bases and J shed 0 bases, with 4 bases lying between them. Germline loops: CDR1 SGHRS, CDR2 YFSETQ. The CDR3 has 14 amino acids.

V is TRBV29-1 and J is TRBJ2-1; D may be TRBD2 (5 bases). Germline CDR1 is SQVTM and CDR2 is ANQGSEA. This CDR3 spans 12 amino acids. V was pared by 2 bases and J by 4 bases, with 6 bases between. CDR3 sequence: CSVESGYNEQFF. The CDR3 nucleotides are TGCAGCGTTGAATCGGGGTACAATGAGCAGTTCTTC.

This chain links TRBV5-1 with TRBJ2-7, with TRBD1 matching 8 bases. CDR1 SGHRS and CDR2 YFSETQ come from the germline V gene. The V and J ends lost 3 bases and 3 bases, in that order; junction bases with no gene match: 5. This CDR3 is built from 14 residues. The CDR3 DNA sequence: TGCGCCAGCAGCTCAGGACAGGGATACTACGAGCAGTACTTC. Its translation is CASSSGQGYYEQYF.

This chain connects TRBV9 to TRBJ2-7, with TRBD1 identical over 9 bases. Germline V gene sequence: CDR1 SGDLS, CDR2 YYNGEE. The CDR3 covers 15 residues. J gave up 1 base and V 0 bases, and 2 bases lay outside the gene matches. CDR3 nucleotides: TGTGCCAGCAGCGTAGAGGGGACAGGGTCCTACGAGCAGTACTTC. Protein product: CASSVEGTGSYEQYF.

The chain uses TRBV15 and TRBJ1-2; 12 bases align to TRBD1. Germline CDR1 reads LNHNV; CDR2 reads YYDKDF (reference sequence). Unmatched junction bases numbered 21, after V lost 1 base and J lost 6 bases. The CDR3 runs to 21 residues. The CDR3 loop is CATSRVLGTGGYVYEGDGYTF. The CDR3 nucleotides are TGTGCCACCAGCAGAGTCCTGGGGACAGGGGGCTATGTATATGAAGGCGATGGCTACACCTTC.

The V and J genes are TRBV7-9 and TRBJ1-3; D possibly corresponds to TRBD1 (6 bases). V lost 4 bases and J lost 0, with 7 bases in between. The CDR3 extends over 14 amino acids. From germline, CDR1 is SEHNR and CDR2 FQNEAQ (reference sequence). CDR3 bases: TGTGCCAGCAGCTCGGGACACTCTGGAAACACCATATATTTT. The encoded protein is CASSSGHSGNTIYF.

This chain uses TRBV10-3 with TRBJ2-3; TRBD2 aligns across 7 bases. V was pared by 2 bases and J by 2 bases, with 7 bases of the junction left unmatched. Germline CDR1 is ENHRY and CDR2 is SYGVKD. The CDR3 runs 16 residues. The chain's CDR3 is CAISEGLSGVTDTQYF. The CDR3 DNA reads TGTGCCATCAGTGAGGGCTTAAGCGGGGTCACAGATACGCAGTATTTT.

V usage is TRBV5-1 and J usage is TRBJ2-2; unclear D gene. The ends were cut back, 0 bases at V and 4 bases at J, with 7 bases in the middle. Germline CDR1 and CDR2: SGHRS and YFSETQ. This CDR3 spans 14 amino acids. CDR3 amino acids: CASSLGLFTGELFF. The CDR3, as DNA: TGCGCCAGCAGCTTGGGACTTTTCACCGGGGAGCTGTTTTTT.

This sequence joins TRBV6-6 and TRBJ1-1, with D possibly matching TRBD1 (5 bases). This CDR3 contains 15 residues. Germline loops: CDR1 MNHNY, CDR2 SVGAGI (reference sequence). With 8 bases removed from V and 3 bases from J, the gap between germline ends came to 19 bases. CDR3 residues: CASDPLREGHTEAFF. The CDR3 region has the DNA TGTGCCAGCGACCCTCTCCGGGAGGGACACACTGAAGCTTTCTTT.

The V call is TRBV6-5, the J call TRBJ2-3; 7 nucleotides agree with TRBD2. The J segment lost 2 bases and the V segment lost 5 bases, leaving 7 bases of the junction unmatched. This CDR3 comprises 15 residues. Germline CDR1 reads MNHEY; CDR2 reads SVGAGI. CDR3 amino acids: CASSRTRGDTDTQYF. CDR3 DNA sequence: TGTGCCAGCAGTAGGACACGGGGGGACACAGATACGCAGTATTTT.

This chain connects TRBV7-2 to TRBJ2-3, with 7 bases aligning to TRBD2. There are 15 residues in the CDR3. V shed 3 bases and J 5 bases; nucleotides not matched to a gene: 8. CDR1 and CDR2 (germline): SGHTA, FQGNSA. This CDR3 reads CASSLSGAPLDTQYF. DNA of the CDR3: TGTGCCAGCAGCTTGAGCGGGGCCCCTCTAGATACGCAGTATTTT.

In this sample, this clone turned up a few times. The CDR3 loop is CASSYGQWGNTIYF. The CDR3 bases are TGTGCCAGCAGTTACGGCCAGTGGGGAAACACCATATATTTT. The rearrangement links TRBV6-6 to TRBJ1-3; D unresolved. This CDR3 is built from 14 residues. V was shortened by 2 bases and J by 4 bases, with 9 bases between the two germline ends. Germline lookup yields CDR1 MNHNY and CDR2 SVGAGI (reference sequence).